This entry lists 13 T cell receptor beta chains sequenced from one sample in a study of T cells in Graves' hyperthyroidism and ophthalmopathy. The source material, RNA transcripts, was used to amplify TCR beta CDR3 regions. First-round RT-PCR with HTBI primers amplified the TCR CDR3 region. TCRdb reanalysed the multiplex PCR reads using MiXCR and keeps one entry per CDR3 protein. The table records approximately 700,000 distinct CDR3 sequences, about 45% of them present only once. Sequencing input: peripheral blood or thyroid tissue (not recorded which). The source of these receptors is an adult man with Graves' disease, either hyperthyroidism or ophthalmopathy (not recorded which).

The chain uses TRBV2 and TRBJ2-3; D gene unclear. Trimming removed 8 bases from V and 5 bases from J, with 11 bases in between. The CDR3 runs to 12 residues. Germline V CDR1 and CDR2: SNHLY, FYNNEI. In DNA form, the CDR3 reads TGTGCCAGCGGCGTCACACGAGATACGCAGTATTTT. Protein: CASGVTRDTQYF.

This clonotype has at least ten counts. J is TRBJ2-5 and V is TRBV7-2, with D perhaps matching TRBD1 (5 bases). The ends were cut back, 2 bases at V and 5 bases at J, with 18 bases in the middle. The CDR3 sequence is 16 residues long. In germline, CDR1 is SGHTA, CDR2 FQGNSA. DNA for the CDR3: TGTGCCAGCAGCTTACAGGGCAGAAATGGAAGGGAGACCCAGTACTTC. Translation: CASSLQGRNGRETQYF. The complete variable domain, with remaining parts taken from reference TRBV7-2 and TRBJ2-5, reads GAGVSQSPSNKVTEKGKDVELRCDPISGHTALYWYRQSLGQGLEFLIYFQGNSAPDKSGLPSDRFSAERTGGSVSTLTIQRTQQEDSAVYLCASSLQGRNGRETQYFGPGTRLLVL.

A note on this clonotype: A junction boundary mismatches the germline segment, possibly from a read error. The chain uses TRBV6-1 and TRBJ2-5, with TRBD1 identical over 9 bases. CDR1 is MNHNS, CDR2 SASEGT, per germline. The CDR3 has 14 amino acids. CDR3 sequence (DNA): TGCGCCAGCAGTGAGGGGACAGGGCGGGAGACCCAGTACTTC. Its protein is CASSEGTGRETQYF.

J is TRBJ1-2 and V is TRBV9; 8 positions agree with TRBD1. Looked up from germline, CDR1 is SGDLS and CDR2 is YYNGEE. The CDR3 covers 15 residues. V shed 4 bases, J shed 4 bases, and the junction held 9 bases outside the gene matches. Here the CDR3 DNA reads TGTGCCAGCAGCCCTCCCCGACAGGGGAGCTATGGCTACACCTTC. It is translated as CASSPPRQGSYGYTF.

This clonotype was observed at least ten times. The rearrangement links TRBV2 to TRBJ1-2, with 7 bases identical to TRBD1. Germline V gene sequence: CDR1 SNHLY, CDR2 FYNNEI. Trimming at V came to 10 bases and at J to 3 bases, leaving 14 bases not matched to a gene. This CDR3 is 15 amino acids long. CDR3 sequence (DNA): TGTGCCAACTATCCAGGGGGTCGGGCGGACTATGGCTACACCTTC. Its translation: CANYPGGRADYGYTF.

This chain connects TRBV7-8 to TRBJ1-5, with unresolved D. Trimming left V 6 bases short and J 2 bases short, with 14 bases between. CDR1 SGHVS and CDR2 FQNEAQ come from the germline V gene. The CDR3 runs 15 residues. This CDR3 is CASSYGVLGNQPQHF. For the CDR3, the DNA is TGTGCCAGCAGTTACGGGGTTCTGGGCAATCAGCCCCAGCATTTT.

Written as DNA, the CDR3 is TGTGCCAGCAGTGAGGGGGGCGCGGACACCATATATTTT. It codes for CASSEGGADTIYF. The chain carries TRBV2 and TRBJ1-3; TRBD1 might be the D (6 bases). The CDR3 has 13 amino acids. The V and J ends lost 3 bases and 8 bases respectively, with 11 bases between them. Germline CDR1 is SNHLY and CDR2 is FYNNEI.

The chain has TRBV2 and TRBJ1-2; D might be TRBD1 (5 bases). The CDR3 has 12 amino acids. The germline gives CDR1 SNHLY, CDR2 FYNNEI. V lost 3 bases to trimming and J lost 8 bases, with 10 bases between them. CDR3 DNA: TGTGCCAGCAGTGATAATCGGGGGGGCTACACCTTC. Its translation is CASSDNRGGYTF. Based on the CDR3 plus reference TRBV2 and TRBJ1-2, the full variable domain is EPEVTQTPSHQVTQMGQEVILRCVPISNHLYFYWYRQILGQKVEFLVSFYNNEISEKSEIFDDQFSVERPDGSNFTLKIRSTKLEDSAMYFCASSDNRGGYTFGSGTRLTVV.

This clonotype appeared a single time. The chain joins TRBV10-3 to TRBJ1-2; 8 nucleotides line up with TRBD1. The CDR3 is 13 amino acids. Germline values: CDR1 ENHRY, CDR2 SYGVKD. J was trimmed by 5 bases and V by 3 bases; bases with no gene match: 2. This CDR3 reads CAISDQGAYGYTF. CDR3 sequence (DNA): TGTGCCATCAGTGATCAGGGGGCTTATGGCTACACCTTC.

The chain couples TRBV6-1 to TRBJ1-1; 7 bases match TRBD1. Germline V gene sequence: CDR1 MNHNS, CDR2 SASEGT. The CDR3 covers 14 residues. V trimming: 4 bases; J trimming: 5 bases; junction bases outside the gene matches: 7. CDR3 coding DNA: TGTGCCAGCAGTGGGACAGCCAGGGGGACTGAAGCTTTCTTT. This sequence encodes CASSGTARGTEAFF.

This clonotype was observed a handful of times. The CDR3, as DNA: TGCAGTGCCAAAGCGGAACTGTCCTACGAGCAGTACTTC. It specifies CSAKAELSYEQYF. This chain connects TRBV20-1 to TRBJ2-7; weak D call: TRBD2 (5 bases). The CDR3 extends over 13 amino acids. V gave up 6 bases and J gave up 1 base, with 13 bases separating them. The germline gives CDR1 DFQATT, CDR2 SNEGSKA (reference sequence).

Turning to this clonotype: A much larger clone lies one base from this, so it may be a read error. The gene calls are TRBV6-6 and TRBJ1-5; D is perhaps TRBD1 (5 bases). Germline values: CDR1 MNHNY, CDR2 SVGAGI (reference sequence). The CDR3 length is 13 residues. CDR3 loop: CAGSEWGNQPQHF. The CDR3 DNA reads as TGTGCCGGCAGTGAGTGGGGGAATCAGCCCCAGCATTTT.

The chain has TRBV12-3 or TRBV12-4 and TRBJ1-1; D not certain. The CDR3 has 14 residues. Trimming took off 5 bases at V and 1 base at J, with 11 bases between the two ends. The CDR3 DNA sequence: TGTGCCAGCAGTGAAATACTGGGGAACACTGAAGCTTTCTTT. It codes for CASSEILGNTEAFF.